The T cell receptor beta chain under discussion was sequenced for a study of shared clonotypes between healthy human individuals. Overall study findings and caveats: Richness estimates generally favored naive over memory subsets. Lower generation probabilities were found for non-shared clonotypes than for those shared by all four donors.

Study processing details: Junction-only sequences produced by ImmunoSEQ had no quality scores, so filtering differed. Clones were sequenced by immunoSEQ multiplex PCR, and TCRdb holds only the in-frame ones, with some missing. That table gives V, J and clone size, and the DNA gave D and trimming. The sample consists of about a million clones, under 80% of them appearing once. In the CD4+ fraction, cells were divided into CD45RA+ naive and CD45RA-negative memory subsets. A remark on this clone: What it binds is unknown.

The CDR3 totals 16 residues. V shed 3 bases and J 2 bases; nucleotides not matched to a gene: 6. Looked up from germline, CDR1 is KGHSH and CDR2 is LQKENI. The rearrangement links TRBV18 to TRBJ2-5, with 10 nucleotides matching TRBD2. The sequence came from a man between 18 and 29 years old in good health. The sample consisted of memory CD4+ T cells sorted from blood. Specified subset: CD45RA-negative fraction. The CDR3 is CASSPGSGRGQETQYF. The CDR3 region has the DNA TGTGCCAGCTCACCCGGCAGCGGGAGGGGACAAGAGACCCAGTACTTC.